This TCR beta chain was obtained from a study of OX40 agonist ivuxolimab in advanced cancers. Study-wide context: Enrolled patients in dose escalation had cancers that were hepatocellular carcinoma, melanoma, renal cell or head and neck cancer.

A note on this clone: Its specificity is not known.

The assay was immunoSEQ multiplex PCR, and TCRdb's table has in-frame clones only and misses some. Here the sample spans approximately 77,000 clones, about 92% being singletons. A history of autoimmune disease or systemic immunosuppression excluded patients. Regarding the study as a whole: The study did not work out the antigen specificity of the expanded peripheral T cells. In CD8+ T cells, expanded clones were on average more numerous than in CD4+.

Sequenced here: CD4+ or CD8+ T cells sorted from blood, sampled in a trial of the OX40 agonist ivuxolimab. This receptor was taken from an adult with an advanced solid tumor such as melanoma, head and neck, liver or kidney cancer.

The CDR3 nucleotides read TGTGCCAGCAGCTTATGGGTAGAGACTGAAGCTTTCTTT. The encoded protein is CASSLWVETEAFF. The chain joins TRBV7-2 to TRBJ1-1; D uncertain. Trimming removed 2 bases from V and 5 bases from J, with 9 bases in between. Germline CDR1 is SGHTA and CDR2 is FQGNSA. The CDR3 runs to 13 residues.